These 7 T cell receptor beta chains came from one sample sequenced in a study of blood T cell repertoires in COVID-19. Data came from immunoSEQ multiplex PCR; TCRdb stores just in-frame clones and leaves some out. The sample includes roughly 29,000 clones, 93% seen only once; the top ten take approximately 0.78%. Specimen: peripheral blood. The receptors were sampled from a woman aged 70-85 years with COVID-19, enrolled during active disease.

The chain recombines TRBV18 with TRBJ1-2, with 7 bases aligning to TRBD1. V shed 2 bases, J shed 1 base, and the junction held 13 bases outside the gene matches. The CDR3 totals 18 residues. The germline V gene has CDR1 KGHSH and CDR2 LQKENI. CDR3 coding DNA: TGTGCCAGCTCACCATTGGGGACAGCATCTCCGATTAACTATGGCTACACCTTC. This gives the protein CASSPLGTASPINYGYTF.

This clone was detected only a few times. This rearrangement joins TRBV3-1 (or the pseudogene TRBV3-2) to TRBJ2-3; 9 bases fit TRBD1. The CDR3 is 18 amino acids. Losses at the gene ends were 3 bases for V and 0 bases for J; bases not matched to a gene: 10. Per the germline V gene, CDR1 is LGHDT and CDR2 is YNNKEL (reference sequence). The CDR3 spells CASSHARRDRASTDTQYF. CDR3 sequence (DNA): TGTGCCAGCAGCCATGCCCGAAGGGACAGGGCTAGCACAGATACGCAGTATTTT.

This chain joins TRBV3-1 (or the pseudogene TRBV3-2) and TRBJ2-2; D is ambiguous. Deletions cut 0 bases from V and 4 bases from J, with 12 bases between. Germline lookup yields CDR1 LGHDT and CDR2 YNNKEL (reference sequence). This CDR3 region has 16 residues. The CDR3, as DNA: TGTGCCAGCAGCCAAGATAAGCCGGAGACCACCGGGGAGCTGTTTTTT. Encoded protein: CASSQDKPETTGELFF.

The DNA for the CDR3 is TGTGCCTGGAGTGTACTTGGGACAGGGGGGCTACTGGGGAGCAATCAGCCCCAGCATTTT. Its protein is CAWSVLGTGGLLGSNQPQHF. The rearrangement uses TRBV30 and TRBJ1-5; 11 bases are a match to TRBD1. Trimming removed 0 bases from V and 1 base from J; junction bases left unmatched: 14. This CDR3 has 20 residues. Per germline, CDR1 GTSNPN and CDR2 SVGIG (reference sequence).

The chain links TRBV4-2 to TRBJ2-2, with TRBD2 identical over 8 bases. Germline-derived CDR1 and CDR2 are LGHNA and YNFKEQ. The CDR3 consists of 16 residues. V gave up 0 bases and J gave up 4 bases; unmatched junction bases: 4. DNA for the CDR3: TGTGCCAGCAGCCAAGAAATACTAGCGGTCACCGGGGAGCTGTTTTTT. It is translated as CASSQEILAVTGELFF.

The chain has TRBV14 and TRBJ2-2; D gene unclear. V dropped 1 base and J dropped 5 bases, with 11 bases sitting between them. Germline V lookup: CDR1 SGHDN, CDR2 FVKESK. The CDR3 extends over 15 amino acids. The CDR3 here is CASSQVAPPTGELFF. The CDR3 DNA sequence: TGTGCCAGCAGCCAAGTTGCGCCACCGACCGGGGAGCTGTTTTTT.

This chain uses TRBV6-2 or TRBV6-3 with TRBJ2-1, with D perhaps matching TRBD2 (6 bases). The length of the CDR3 is 16 residues. Trimming removed 7 bases from V and 3 bases from J, with 19 bases in between. CDR1 MNHEY and CDR2 SVGEGT come from the germline V gene. CDR3 sequence: CASTPRTGVVYNEQFF. The CDR3, as DNA: TGTGCCAGCACCCCTCGGACGGGGGTTGTCTACAATGAGCAGTTCTTC.